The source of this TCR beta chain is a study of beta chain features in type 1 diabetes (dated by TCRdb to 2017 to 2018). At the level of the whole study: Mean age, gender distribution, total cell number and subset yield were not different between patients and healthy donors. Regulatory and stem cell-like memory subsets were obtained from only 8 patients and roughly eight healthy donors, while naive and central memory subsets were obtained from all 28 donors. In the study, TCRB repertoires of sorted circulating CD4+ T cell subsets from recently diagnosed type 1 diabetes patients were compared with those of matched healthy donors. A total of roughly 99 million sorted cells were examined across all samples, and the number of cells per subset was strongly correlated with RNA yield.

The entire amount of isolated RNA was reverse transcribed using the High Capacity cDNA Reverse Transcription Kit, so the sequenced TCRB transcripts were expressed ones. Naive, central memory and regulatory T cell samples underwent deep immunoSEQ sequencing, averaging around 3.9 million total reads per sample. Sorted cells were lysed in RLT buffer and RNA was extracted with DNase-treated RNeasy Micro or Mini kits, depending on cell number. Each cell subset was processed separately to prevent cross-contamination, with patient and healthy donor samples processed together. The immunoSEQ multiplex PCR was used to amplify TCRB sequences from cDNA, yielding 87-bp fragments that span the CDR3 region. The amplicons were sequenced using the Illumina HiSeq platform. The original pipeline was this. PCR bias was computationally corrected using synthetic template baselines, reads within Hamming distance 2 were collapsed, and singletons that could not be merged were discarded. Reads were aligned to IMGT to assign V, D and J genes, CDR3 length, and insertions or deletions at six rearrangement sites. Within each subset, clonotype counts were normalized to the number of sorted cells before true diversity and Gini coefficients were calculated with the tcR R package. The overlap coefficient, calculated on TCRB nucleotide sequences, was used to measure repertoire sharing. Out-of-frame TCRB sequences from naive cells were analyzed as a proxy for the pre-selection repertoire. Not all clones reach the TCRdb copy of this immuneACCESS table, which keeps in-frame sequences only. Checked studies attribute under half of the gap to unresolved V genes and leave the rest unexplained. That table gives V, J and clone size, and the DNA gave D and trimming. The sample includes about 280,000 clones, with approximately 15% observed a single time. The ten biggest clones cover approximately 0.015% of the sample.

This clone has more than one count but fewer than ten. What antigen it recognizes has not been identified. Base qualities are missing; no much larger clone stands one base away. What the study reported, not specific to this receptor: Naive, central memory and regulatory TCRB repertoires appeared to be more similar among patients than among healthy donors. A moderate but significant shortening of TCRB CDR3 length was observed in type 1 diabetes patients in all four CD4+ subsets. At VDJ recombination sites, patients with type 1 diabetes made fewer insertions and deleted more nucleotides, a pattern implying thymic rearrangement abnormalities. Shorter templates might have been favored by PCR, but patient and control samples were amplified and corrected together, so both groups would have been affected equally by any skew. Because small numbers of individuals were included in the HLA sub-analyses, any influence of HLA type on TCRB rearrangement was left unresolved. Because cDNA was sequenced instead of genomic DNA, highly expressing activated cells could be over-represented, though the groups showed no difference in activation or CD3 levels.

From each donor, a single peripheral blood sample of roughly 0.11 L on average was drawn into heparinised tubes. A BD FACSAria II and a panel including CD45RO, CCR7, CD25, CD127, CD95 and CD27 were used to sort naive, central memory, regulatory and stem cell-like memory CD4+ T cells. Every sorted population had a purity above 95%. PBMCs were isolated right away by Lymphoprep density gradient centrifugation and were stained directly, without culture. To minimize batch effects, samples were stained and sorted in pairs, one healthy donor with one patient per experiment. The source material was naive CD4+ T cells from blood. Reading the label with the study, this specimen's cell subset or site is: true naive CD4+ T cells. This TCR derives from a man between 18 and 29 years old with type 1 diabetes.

The CDR3 corresponds to CSAGTALWQFF. The DNA sequence is given as TGCAGCGCTGGGACAGCACTGTGGCAGTTCTTC. The chain was built from TRBV29-1 and TRBJ2-1, and 7 junctional nucleotides match TRBD1. Trimmed from V: 7 bases; trimmed from J: 12 bases; junction bases lacking a gene match: 9. The CDR3 sequence holds 11 residues, the cysteine and phenylalanine included. The CDR3 DNA has 33 bases and is translated from base 1. CDR1 and CDR2 are read off the germline V gene as SQVTM and ANQGSEA.